This TCR beta chain originates from a study of shared clonotypes between healthy human individuals. Turning to the study itself: Every donor yielded three CD4 naive, three CD4 memory, two CD8 naive and one CD8 memory plate. Study findings and constraints: All-four-donor shared clonotypes had higher generation probabilities than non-shared clonotypes did.

The CDR3 loop spans 15 amino acids. Losses at the gene ends were 3 bases for V and 7 bases for J; bases not matched to a gene: 4. CDR1 MGHRA and CDR2 YSYEKL come from the germline V gene. Turning to this clone: What it binds is unknown.

Data came from immunoSEQ multiplex PCR; TCRdb stores just in-frame clones and leaves some out. The repertoire holds approximately 980,000 clones, with around three quarters as singletons. This clonotype was sampled from a man younger than 30 in good health. This rearrangement joins TRBV4-1 to TRBJ1-6, with 9 bases lining up with TRBD1. Specimen: memory CD4+ T cells sorted from blood. Documented subset: CD45RA-negative fraction. The CDR3 bases are TGCGCCAGCAGCCACCCGGGACAGGGAAATTCACCCCTCCACTTT. Amino acids: CASSHPGQGNSPLHF.